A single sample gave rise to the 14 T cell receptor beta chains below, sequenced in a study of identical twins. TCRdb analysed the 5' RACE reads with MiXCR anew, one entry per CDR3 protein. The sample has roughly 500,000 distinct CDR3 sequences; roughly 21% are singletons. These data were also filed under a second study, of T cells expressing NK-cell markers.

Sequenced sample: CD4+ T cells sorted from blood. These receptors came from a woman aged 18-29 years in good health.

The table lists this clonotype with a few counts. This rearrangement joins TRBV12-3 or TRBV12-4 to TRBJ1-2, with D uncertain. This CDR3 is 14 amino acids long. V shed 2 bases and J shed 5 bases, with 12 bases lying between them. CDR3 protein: CASSLRVQNYGYTF. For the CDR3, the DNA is TGTGCCAGCAGTTTAAGGGTCCAGAATTATGGCTACACCTTC.

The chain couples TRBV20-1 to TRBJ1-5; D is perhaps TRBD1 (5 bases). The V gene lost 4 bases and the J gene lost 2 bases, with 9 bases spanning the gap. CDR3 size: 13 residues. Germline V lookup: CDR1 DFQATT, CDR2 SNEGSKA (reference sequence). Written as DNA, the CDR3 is TGCAGTGCTACGGGGGACCGCAATCAGCCCCAGCATTTT. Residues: CSATGDRNQPQHF.

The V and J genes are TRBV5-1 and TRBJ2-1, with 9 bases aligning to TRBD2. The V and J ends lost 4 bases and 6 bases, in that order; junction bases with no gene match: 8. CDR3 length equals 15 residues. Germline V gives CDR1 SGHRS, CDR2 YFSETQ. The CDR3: CASSPGGLAGNEQFF. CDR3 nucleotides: TGCGCCAGCAGCCCGGGGGGACTAGCAGGCAATGAGCAGTTCTTC.

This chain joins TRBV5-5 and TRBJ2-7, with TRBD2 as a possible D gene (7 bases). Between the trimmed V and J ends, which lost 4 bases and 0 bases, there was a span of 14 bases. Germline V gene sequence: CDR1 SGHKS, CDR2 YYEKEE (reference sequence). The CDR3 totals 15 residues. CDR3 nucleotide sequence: TGTGCCAGCAGCAGGGGGGGTCCCAGCTCCTACGAGCAGTACTTC. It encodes CASSRGGPSSYEQYF.

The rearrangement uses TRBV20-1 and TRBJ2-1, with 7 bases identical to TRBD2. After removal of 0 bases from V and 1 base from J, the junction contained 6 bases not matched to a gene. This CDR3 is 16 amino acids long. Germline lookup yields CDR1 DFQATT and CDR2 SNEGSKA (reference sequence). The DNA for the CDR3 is TGCAGTGCTAGAGACAGGCGAGCGGGATCCTACAATGAGCAGTTCTTC. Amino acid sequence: CSARDRRAGSYNEQFF.

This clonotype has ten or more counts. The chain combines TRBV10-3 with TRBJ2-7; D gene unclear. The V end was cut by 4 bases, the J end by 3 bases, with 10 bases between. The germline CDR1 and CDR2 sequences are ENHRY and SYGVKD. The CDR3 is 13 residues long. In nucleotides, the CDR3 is TGTGCCATCAGTGTTTTACCGGACTACGAGCAGTACTTC. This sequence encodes CAISVLPDYEQYF.

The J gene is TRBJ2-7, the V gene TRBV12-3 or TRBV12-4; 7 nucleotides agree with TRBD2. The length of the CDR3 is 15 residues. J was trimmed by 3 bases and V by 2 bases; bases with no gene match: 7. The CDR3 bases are TGTGCCAGCAGTTTAAGTGGGGGGGGTCGCTACGAGCAGTACTTC. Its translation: CASSLSGGGRYEQYF.

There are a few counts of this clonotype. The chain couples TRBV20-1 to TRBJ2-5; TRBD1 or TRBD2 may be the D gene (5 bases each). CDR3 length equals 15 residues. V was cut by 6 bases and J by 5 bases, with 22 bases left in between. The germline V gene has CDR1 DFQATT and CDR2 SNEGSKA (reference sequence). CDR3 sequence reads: CSATPFSGGDETQYF. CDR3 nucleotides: TGCAGTGCGACGCCGTTCTCTGGGGGTGATGAGACCCAGTACTTC.

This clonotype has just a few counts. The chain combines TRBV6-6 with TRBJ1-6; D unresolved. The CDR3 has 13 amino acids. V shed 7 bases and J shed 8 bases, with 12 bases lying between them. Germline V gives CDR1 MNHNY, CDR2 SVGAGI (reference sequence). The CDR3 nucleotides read TGTGCCAGCACCTACACGACGGATTCACCCCTCCACTTT. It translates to CASTYTTDSPLHF.

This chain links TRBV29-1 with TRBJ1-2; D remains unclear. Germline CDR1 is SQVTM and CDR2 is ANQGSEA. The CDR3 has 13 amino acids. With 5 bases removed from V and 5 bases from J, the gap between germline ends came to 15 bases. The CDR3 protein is CSVQNRAGYGYTF. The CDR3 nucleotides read TGCAGCGTTCAGAACCGGGCTGGGTATGGCTACACCTTC.

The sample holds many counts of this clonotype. CDR3 DNA sequence: TGTGCCAGCAGGCCAGGGGGCGGCGGCTACACCTTC. Its translation is CASRPGGGGYTF. The chain carries TRBV12-3 or TRBV12-4 and TRBJ1-2; 8 positions agree with TRBD1. This CDR3 contains 12 residues. J was trimmed by 8 bases and V by 6 bases; bases with no gene match: 5.

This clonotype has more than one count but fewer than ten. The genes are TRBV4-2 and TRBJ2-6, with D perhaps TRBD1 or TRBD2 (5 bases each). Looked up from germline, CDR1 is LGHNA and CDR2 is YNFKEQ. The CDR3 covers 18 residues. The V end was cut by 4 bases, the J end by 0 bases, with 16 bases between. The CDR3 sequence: CASSRATGRSSGANVLTF. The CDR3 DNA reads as TGTGCCAGCAGCCGCGCGACGGGGCGAAGCTCTGGGGCCAACGTCCTGACTTTC.

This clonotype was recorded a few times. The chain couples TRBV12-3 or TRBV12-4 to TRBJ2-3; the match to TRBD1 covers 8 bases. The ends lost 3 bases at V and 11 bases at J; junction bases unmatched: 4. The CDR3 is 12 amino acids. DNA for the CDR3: TGTGCCAGCAGTTTTCCAGGGACAGGGCAGTATTTT. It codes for CASSFPGTGQYF.

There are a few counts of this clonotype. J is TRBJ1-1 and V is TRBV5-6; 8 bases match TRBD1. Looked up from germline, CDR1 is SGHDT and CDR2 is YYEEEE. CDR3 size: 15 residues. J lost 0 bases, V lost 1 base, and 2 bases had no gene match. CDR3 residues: CASSLRGQVNTEAFF. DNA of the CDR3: TGTGCCAGCAGCTTGAGGGGACAGGTGAACACTGAAGCTTTCTTT.